This T cell receptor (beta chain) appears in the sequencing data of a study of blood T cell repertoires in COVID-19. Original processing methods: Amplification from reference gene primers served as the basis for estimated nucleated cell counts. Libraries were prepared by immunoSEQ multiplex PCR; TCRdb keeps only in-frame clonotypes and omits some of them. V, J and clone size are taken as reported in that table, and D and trimming were inferred from the DNA itself. The table records roughly 410,000 clones, approximately 87% of them present only once. The CDR3 spans 14 residues. The clonotype was recovered from a woman in her sixties or seventies with COVID-19, enrolled during active disease. J is TRBJ1-1 and V is TRBV21-1. TRBV21-1 is a pseudogene. Specimen: peripheral blood. This CDR3 reads CASSKNREGTEAFF. The CDR3, as DNA: TGTGCCAGCAGCAAAAACAGGGAGGGCACTGAAGCTTTCTTT.